The 7 T cell receptor beta chains reported below all come from one sample, sequenced in a study of regulatory T cells in long-lasting Graves disease. Time point defined: newly diagnosed GD, antithyroid drugs for less than 3 months. PBMCs provided the RNA from which the TCR library was made. The authors built TCR beta libraries using iRepertoire HTBI primers and Arm-PCR of CDR3 regions. TCRdb redid the calling of the multiplex PCR reads with MiXCR, one entry per CDR3 protein. Of around 500,000 distinct CDR3 sequences in the sample, about 15% were seen once. These same data were also listed under a study on T cells in Graves' hyperthyroidism and ophthalmopathy.

This sample comprised peripheral blood mononuclear cells (PBMCs), obtained at new diagnosis, from a patient treated with antithyroid drugs. These receptors all come from a woman aged 35-65 years with Graves disease.

The rearrangement uses TRBV19 and TRBJ2-7, with D possibly being TRBD1 (5 bases). Germline-derived CDR1 and CDR2 are LNHDA and SQIVND (reference sequence). CDR3 length: 13 amino acids. V was shortened by 5 bases and J by 2 bases, with 10 bases between the two germline ends. DNA for the CDR3: TGTGCCAGTAGTGGGGCAGGAGCCTACGAGCAGTACTTC. It is translated as CASSGAGAYEQYF.

The rearrangement uses TRBV19 and TRBJ1-1, with 7 bases lining up with TRBD1. The CDR3 is made up of 16 amino acids. The J segment lost 2 bases and the V segment lost 4 bases, leaving 10 bases of the junction unmatched. Germline CDR1 LNHDA, CDR2 SQIVND (reference sequence). CDR3 region: CASSNLMGQTNTEAFF. The CDR3 DNA reads TGTGCCAGTAGTAACCTCATGGGACAGACTAACACTGAAGCTTTCTTT.

Many counts were recorded for this clonotype. This rearrangement joins TRBV28 to TRBJ1-4, with TRBD1 matching over 8 bases. The ends lost 4 bases at V and 7 bases at J; junction bases unmatched: 5. This CDR3 contains 14 residues. CDR1 and CDR2 (germline): MDHEN, SYDVKM. CDR3: CASSSIQGVEKLFF. The DNA for the CDR3 is TGTGCCAGCAGTTCCATACAGGGGGTTGAAAAACTGTTTTTT.

This clonotype was detected many times. The V and J genes are TRBV11-2 and TRBJ1-6; D gene ambiguous. CDR1 is SGHAT, CDR2 FQNNGV, per germline. This CDR3 spans 14 amino acids. Trimming shortened V by 2 bases and J by 5 bases, and 7 bases separated the two germline ends. The CDR3 loop reads CASSLRADNSPLHF. CDR3 sequence (DNA): TGTGCCAGCAGCTTACGGGCAGATAATTCACCCCTCCACTTT.

This clonotype showed up just once. This clone may be a read error of a much larger clone one base away. This chain links TRBV11-2 with TRBJ1-2; D ambiguous. Germline CDR1 SGHAT, CDR2 FQNNGV. This CDR3 has 13 residues. CDR3 sequence: CANSSDGIYGYTF. Written as DNA, the CDR3 is TGTGCCAACAGCTCGGACGGAATCTATGGCTACACCTTC.

Many counts were recorded for this clonotype. The V gene is TRBV3-1, the J gene TRBJ1-2, with TRBD1 matching over 7 bases. This CDR3 comprises 13 residues. Trimming at V came to 1 base and at J to 6 bases, leaving 2 bases not matched to a gene. CDR1 and CDR2 from the germline V gene are LGHDT and YNNKEL (reference sequence). The CDR3 bases are TGTGCCAGCAGCCAAGGGGGACAGAATGGCTACACCTTC. It is translated as CASSQGGQNGYTF.

This chain links TRBV7-8 with TRBJ1-5, with D perhaps TRBD1 (6 bases). Between the trimmed V and J ends, which lost 4 bases and 3 bases, there was a span of 10 bases. The CDR3 is 14 amino acids. Germline V gene sequence: CDR1 SGHVS, CDR2 FQNEAQ. CDR3: CASSSGQYNQPQHF. In DNA form, the CDR3 reads TGTGCCAGCAGCTCCGGACAGTACAATCAGCCCCAGCATTTT.